The source of this TCR beta chain is a study of T-cell reconstitution after alpha-beta-depleted transplantation in children. Study-level points and caveats: About two months after transplant, alpha-beta T cells reportedly came from several hundred expanded graft clones. The high TCRbeta diversity at day 60 in some patients came from surviving recipient T cells and thymic progenitors. By one year post-transplant, T-cell counts and diversity largely arose from T cells that were newly produced.

J gave up 5 bases and V 6 bases, and 5 bases lay outside the gene matches. The V gene's germline CDR1 is DFQATT and CDR2 SNEGSKA (reference sequence). CDR3 size: 14 residues. Comments on this clonotype: Its antigen is unknown.

During its preparation, the TCRbeta library received unique molecular identifiers. TCRdb used MiXCR to reprocess the PCR reads, holding one entry per CDR3 protein. The sample lists some 200,000 distinct CDR3 sequences; around 7.7% were seen once. V is TRBV20-1 and J is TRBJ2-1; TRBD1 matches 12 bases. The origin of this receptor is a male patient between 2 and 15 years old who had a stem cell transplant for acute myeloid leukemia, so the T cells may come from the graft donor. The sample in question was PBMCs, mostly from graft donor cells, obtained 360 days after TCRalphabeta/CD19-depleted stem cell transplant. The CDR3 sequence: CSARDRGRNNEQFF. Here the CDR3 DNA reads TGCAGTGCCAGGGACAGGGGGCGGAACAATGAGCAGTTCTTC.